This paragraph covers one T cell receptor (beta chain) sequence. The source of the sample is a study of shared clonotypes between healthy human individuals. Profiled with immunoSEQ multiplex PCR; TCRdb holds only in-frame clones, not every one. The sample holds 650,000 to 700,000 clones, around 90% seen once. V shed 6 bases and J shed 0 bases, with 15 bases lying between them. The CDR3 loop spans 16 amino acids. The germline gives CDR1 MDHEN, CDR2 SYDVKM. This TCR came from a man in his late teens or twenties in good health. Some clones in this sample may be carry-over from other donors' samples. The chain couples TRBV28 to TRBJ2-4; D assignment may be TRBD1 or TRBD2 (5 bases each). Sample: memory CD8+ T cells from PBMCs. Subset specified: CD45RO+ cells pooled with CCR7-negative TemRA cells. The CDR3 DNA sequence: TGTGCCAGCAGGGGGGTGAGGGAACTAGCCAAAAACATTCAGTACTTC. Translation gives CASRGVRELAKNIQYF.